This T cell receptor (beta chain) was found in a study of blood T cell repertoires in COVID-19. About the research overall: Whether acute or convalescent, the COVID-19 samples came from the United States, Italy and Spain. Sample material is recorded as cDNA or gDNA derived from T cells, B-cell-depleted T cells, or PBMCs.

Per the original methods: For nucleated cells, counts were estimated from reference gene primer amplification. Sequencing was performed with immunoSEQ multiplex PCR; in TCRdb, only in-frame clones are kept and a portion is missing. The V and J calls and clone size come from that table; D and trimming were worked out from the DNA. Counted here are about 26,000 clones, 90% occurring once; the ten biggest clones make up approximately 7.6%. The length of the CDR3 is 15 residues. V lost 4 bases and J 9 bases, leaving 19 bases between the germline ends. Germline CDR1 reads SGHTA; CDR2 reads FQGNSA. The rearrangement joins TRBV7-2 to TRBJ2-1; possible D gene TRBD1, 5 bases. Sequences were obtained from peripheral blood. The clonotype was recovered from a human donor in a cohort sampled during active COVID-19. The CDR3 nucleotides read TGTGCCAGCAGCTCAGGGTTTGTGAGTGATCCTGAGCAGTTCTTC. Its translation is CASSSGFVSDPEQFF.